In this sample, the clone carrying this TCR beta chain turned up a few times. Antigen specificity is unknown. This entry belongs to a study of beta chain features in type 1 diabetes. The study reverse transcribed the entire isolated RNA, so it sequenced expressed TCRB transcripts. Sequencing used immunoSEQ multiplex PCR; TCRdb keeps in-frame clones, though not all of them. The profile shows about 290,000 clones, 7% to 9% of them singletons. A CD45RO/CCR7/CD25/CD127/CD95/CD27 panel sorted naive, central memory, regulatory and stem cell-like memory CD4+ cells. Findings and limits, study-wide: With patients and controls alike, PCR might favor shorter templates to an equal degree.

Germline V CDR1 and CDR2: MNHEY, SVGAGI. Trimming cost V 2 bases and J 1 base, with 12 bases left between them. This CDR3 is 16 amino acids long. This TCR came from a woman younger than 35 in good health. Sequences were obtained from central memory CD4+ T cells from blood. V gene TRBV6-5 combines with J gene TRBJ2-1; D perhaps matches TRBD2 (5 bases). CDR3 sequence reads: CASSYLPGGSYNEQFF. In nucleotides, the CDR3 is TGTGCCAGCAGTTACCTCCCGGGCGGGTCCTACAATGAGCAGTTCTTC.